The rows below give T cell receptor beta chains drawn from one sample of a study of blood T cell repertoires in COVID-19. Here immunoSEQ multiplex PCR was the method, and the copy in TCRdb shows in-frame clones only, minus some. This sample carries some 45,000 clones, 70% to 90% of them seen once, and the ten largest clones take approximately 2.6%. The sequencing sample was made of peripheral blood. These receptors came from a human donor in a cohort sampled during active COVID-19. CDR3s include the opening cysteine and the closing phenylalanine or tryptophan. Each record gives: J gene, clone size, D gene, V gene, CDR3 DNA, CDR3 protein. The D gene is left open where the match is weak. A row's size may be missing; if present it is once, few, many or a size class.

j_call: TRBJ1-3; clone_size: -; d_call: TRBD1; v_call: TRBV5-1; cdr3_nt: TGCGCCAGCAGCCCCGGGACAGCTGGAAACACCATATATTTT; cdr3_aa: CASSPGTAGNTIYF
j_call: TRBJ2-3; clone_size: -; d_call: TRBD2; v_call: TRBV30; cdr3_nt: TGTGCCTGGAGTGTAGGGCTAGCGGGGGGTAGCACAGATACGCAGTATTTT; cdr3_aa: CAWSVGLAGGSTDTQYF
j_call: TRBJ2-5; clone_size: -; d_call: -; v_call: TRBV2; cdr3_nt: TGTGCCAGCAGTGTTTTAGAAGAGACCCAGTACTTC; cdr3_aa: CASSVLEETQYF
j_call: TRBJ2-1; clone_size: -; d_call: -; v_call: TRBV5-1; cdr3_nt: TGCGCCAGCAGCTTGCGGGATGAGCAGTTCTTC; cdr3_aa: CASSLRDEQFF
j_call: TRBJ2-1; clone_size: -; d_call: -; v_call: TRBV5-1; cdr3_nt: TGCGCCAGCAGCTCGCACGAGACACACAATGAGCAGTTCTTC; cdr3_aa: CASSSHETHNEQFF
j_call: TRBJ1-2; clone_size: -; d_call: TRBD1; v_call: TRBV7-8; cdr3_nt: TGTGCCAGCACCGCAAAAATGGGACAGGGGGCGCGGGGCTACACCTTC; cdr3_aa: CASTAKMGQGARGYTF
j_call: TRBJ1-4; clone_size: few; d_call: -; v_call: TRBV30; cdr3_nt: TGTGCCGAAGAGAGAGGTGAAAAACTGTTTTTT; cdr3_aa: CAEERGEKLFF
j_call: TRBJ1-2; clone_size: -; d_call: TRBD1; v_call: TRBV2; cdr3_nt: TGTGCCAGCAGTGAAAAGAACAGGGGGCTTGTCTACACCTTC; cdr3_aa: CASSEKNRGLVYTF
j_call: TRBJ2-5; clone_size: -; d_call: TRBD2; v_call: TRBV19; cdr3_nt: TGTGCCAGTAGCACATCACTAGCGGGGGGCTTTGGGACCCAGTACTTC; cdr3_aa: CASSTSLAGGFGTQYF
j_call: TRBJ1-2; clone_size: -; d_call: TRBD1; v_call: TRBV5-6; cdr3_nt: TGTGCCAGCACCAGAACCCGGGACAGGGTAAACTATGGCTACACCTTC; cdr3_aa: CASTRTRDRVNYGYTF
j_call: TRBJ2-2; clone_size: -; d_call: -; v_call: TRBV10-3; cdr3_nt: TGTGCCATCAGTGAAACAGGAGCGCCGAACACCGGGGAGCTGTTTTTT; cdr3_aa: CAISETGAPNTGELFF
j_call: TRBJ1-2; clone_size: -; d_call: -; v_call: TRBV11-3; cdr3_nt: TGTGCCAGCAGCCTCCGACAGGCAGACTATGGCTACACCTTC; cdr3_aa: CASSLRQADYGYTF
j_call: TRBJ1-6; clone_size: -; d_call: TRBD1; v_call: TRBV5-1; cdr3_nt: TGCGCCAGCAGCTTGGGGGACAGGGGTTTCTCCTATAATTCACCCCTCCACTTT; cdr3_aa: CASSLGDRGFSYNSPLHF
j_call: TRBJ1-1; clone_size: -; d_call: -; v_call: TRBV29-1; cdr3_nt: TGCAGCGGACGCAGGGGAAGCACTGAAGCTTTCTTT; cdr3_aa: CSGRRGSTEAFF
j_call: TRBJ2-1; clone_size: -; d_call: -; v_call: TRBV28; cdr3_nt: TGTGCCAGCAGTTTAGTAGGCGGGAATGAGCAGTTCTTC; cdr3_aa: CASSLVGGNEQFF
j_call: TRBJ1-2; clone_size: -; d_call: -; v_call: TRBV12-3/TRBV12-4; cdr3_nt: TGTGCCAGCAGTTTACAACAGGTTTATGGCTACACCTTC; cdr3_aa: CASSLQQVYGYTF
j_call: TRBJ2-7; clone_size: -; d_call: -; v_call: TRBV3-1/TRBV3-2; cdr3_nt: TGTGCCAGCAGCCCCAGGACCGGGGTCCACGAGCAGTACTTC; cdr3_aa: CASSPRTGVHEQYF
j_call: TRBJ2-5; clone_size: -; d_call: TRBD2; v_call: TRBV13; cdr3_nt: TGTGCCAGCAGCTTAGGACTAGCGGGTCCCGAGACCCAGTACTTC; cdr3_aa: CASSLGLAGPETQYF
j_call: TRBJ2-1; clone_size: -; d_call: -; v_call: TRBV3-1/TRBV3-2; cdr3_nt: TGTGCCAGCAGCCAAGAATTGGTAGCGAACGACTTCCACAATGAGCAGTTCTTC; cdr3_aa: CASSQELVANDFHNEQFF
j_call: TRBJ2-7; clone_size: -; d_call: -; v_call: TRBV5-1; cdr3_nt: TGCGCCAGCAGCCTGGCCCGGGATCACGAGCAGTACTTC; cdr3_aa: CASSLARDHEQYF
j_call: TRBJ2-1; clone_size: -; d_call: -; v_call: TRBV5-7; cdr3_nt: TGTGCCAGCAGCTTTTTAGTCAGCGATGAGCAGTTCTTC; cdr3_aa: CASSFLVSDEQFF
j_call: TRBJ2-1; clone_size: once; d_call: TRBD1; v_call: TRBV27; cdr3_nt: TGTGCCAGCAGACGACAGGGGAGAAGCTCCTACAATGAGCAGTTCTTC; cdr3_aa: CASRRQGRSSYNEQFF
j_call: TRBJ2-5; clone_size: -; d_call: TRBD2; v_call: TRBV7-9; cdr3_nt: TGTGCCAGCAGCGCTACTGCCCCACTAGCGGGGGGGCGGGAGACCCAGTACTTC; cdr3_aa: CASSATAPLAGGRETQYF
j_call: TRBJ2-7; clone_size: -; d_call: TRBD1; v_call: TRBV2; cdr3_nt: TGTGCCAGCAGTTCGGGGACAGGGTGGATCGAGCAGTACTTC; cdr3_aa: CASSSGTGWIEQYF
j_call: TRBJ1-2; clone_size: -; d_call: -; v_call: TRBV9; cdr3_nt: TGTGCCAGCAGCCCCCCCCCAGGCCCCTATGGCTACACCTTC; cdr3_aa: CASSPPPGPYGYTF
j_call: TRBJ1-1; clone_size: few; d_call: -; v_call: TRBV11-3; cdr3_nt: TGTGCCAGCAGCTTAAATTCAGTAACTGAAGCTTTCTTT; cdr3_aa: CASSLNSVTEAFF
j_call: TRBJ1-5; clone_size: -; d_call: TRBD1; v_call: TRBV6-5; cdr3_nt: TGTGCCAGCAGAGGACAGGGGCCCAATCAGCCCCAGCATTTT; cdr3_aa: CASRGQGPNQPQHF
j_call: TRBJ2-5; clone_size: -; d_call: TRBD2; v_call: TRBV11-2; cdr3_nt: TGTGCCAGCAGCTTACGCCCCCCCGCTAGCGGGGGGTTCCAAGAGACCCAGTACTTC; cdr3_aa: CASSLRPPASGGFQETQYF
j_call: TRBJ2-1; clone_size: -; d_call: TRBD1; v_call: TRBV3-1/TRBV3-2; cdr3_nt: TGTGCCAGCAGCCAAGAGTGGGACAGTGAGCAGTTCTTC; cdr3_aa: CASSQEWDSEQFF
j_call: TRBJ1-1; clone_size: -; d_call: TRBD1; v_call: TRBV5-1; cdr3_nt: TGCGCCAGCAGCCTCAACAGGGGCCTGAACACTGAAGCTTTCTTT; cdr3_aa: CASSLNRGLNTEAFF
j_call: TRBJ2-2; clone_size: -; d_call: -; v_call: TRBV7-9; cdr3_nt: TGTGCCAGCCACTCCTTGGCCGGGGAGCTGTTTTTT; cdr3_aa: CASHSLAGELFF
j_call: TRBJ2-3; clone_size: -; d_call: -; v_call: TRBV13; cdr3_nt: TGTGCCAGCAGCCTACGCGCGGGCACAGATACGCAGTATTTT; cdr3_aa: CASSLRAGTDTQYF
j_call: TRBJ1-1; clone_size: -; d_call: -; v_call: TRBV2; cdr3_nt: TGTGCCAGCATAGAAGGGGTCACTGAAGCTTTCTTT; cdr3_aa: CASIEGVTEAFF
j_call: TRBJ1-2; clone_size: -; d_call: TRBD1; v_call: TRBV7-9; cdr3_nt: TGTGCCAGCAGCCACATATTAAAGACAGGGCCGCCCGGCGGCTACACCTTC; cdr3_aa: CASSHILKTGPPGGYTF
j_call: TRBJ1-1; clone_size: -; d_call: TRBD1; v_call: TRBV7-8; cdr3_nt: TGTGCCAGCAGCTTGAGGGACAGTTTGAACACTGAAGCTTTCTTT; cdr3_aa: CASSLRDSLNTEAFF